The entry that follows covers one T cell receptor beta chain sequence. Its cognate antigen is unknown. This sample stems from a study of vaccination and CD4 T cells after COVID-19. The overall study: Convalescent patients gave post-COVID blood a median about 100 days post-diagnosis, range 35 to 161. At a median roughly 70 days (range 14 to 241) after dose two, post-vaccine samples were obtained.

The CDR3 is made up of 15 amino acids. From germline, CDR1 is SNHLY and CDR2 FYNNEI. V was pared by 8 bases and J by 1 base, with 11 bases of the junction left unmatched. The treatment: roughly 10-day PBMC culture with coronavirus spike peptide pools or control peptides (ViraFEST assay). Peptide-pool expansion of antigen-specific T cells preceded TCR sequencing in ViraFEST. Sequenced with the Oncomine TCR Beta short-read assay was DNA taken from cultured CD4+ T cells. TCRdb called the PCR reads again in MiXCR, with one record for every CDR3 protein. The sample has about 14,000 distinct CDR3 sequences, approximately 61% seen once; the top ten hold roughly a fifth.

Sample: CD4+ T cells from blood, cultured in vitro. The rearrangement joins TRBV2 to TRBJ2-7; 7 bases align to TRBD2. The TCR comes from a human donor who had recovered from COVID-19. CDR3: CASFLGGTASYEQYF. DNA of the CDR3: TGTGCCAGCTTTCTGGGAGGGACCGCTTCCTACGAGCAGTACTTC.